This T cell receptor (beta chain) was obtained from a study of blood T cell repertoires in COVID-19. Turning to the study itself: PBMCs, B-cell-depleted T cells, or T cells were the source of the cDNA or gDNA that made up the material.

Produced via immunoSEQ multiplex PCR; TCRdb's table is partial and in-frame only. The sample comprises 150,000 to 200,000 clones, over 80% of which are singletons, and 10% to 15% rests with the top ten. Among Cohort 3 donors, those recovered had two negative PCRs, clearance, or symptom resolution. Germline CDR1 and CDR2: SGHRS and YFSETQ. The CDR3 is 16 amino acids. V lost 4 bases to trimming and J lost 0 bases, with 16 bases between them. This clone was detected only a few times. The receptor's source is a woman between 55 and 75 years old who had recovered from COVID-19. The chain joins TRBV5-1 to TRBJ1-1; a possible D gene is TRBD1 (6 bases). Sequencing used PBMCs or T cells enriched from blood (not recorded which). For the CDR3, the DNA is TGCGCCAGCAGCGGCACAGACAGGAGTCTGAACACTGAAGCTTTCTTT. This gives the protein CASSGTDRSLNTEAFF.